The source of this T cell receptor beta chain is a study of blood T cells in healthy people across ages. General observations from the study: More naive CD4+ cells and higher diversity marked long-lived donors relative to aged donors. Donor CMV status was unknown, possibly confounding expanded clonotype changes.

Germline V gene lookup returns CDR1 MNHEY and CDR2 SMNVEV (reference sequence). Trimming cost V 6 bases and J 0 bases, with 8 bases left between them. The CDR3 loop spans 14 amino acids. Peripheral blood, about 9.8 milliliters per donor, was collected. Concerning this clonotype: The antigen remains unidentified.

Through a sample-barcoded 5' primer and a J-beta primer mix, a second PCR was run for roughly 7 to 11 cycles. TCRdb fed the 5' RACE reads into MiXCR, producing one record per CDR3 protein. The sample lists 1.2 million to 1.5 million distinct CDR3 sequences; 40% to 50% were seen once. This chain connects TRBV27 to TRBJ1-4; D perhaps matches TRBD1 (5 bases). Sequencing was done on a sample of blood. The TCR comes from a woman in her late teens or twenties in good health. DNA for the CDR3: TGTGCCAGCAGGGGGGTCGCAACTAATGAAAAACTGTTTTTT. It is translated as CASRGVATNEKLFF.